These 30 T cell receptor beta chains originate from one sample sequenced in a study of cytomegalovirus exposure and HLA in healthy donors. The primer mix had 60 Vbeta and 13 Jbeta primers. Profiling relied on immunoSEQ multiplex PCR, and the TCRdb table lists in-frame clones only, not all of them. The table shows around 210,000 clones, with approximately 81% occurring only once. The sequencing sample was made of PBMCs. These receptors all come from a girl between 2 and 10 years old in good health and CMV-seronegative.

The CDR3 nucleotides are TGCGCCAGCAGCTCGATCCAGGGGCAACCTGAAGCTTTCTTT. Protein: CASSSIQGQPEAFF. The chain joins TRBV5-1 to TRBJ1-1, with D possibly TRBD1 on 6 matching bases. The CDR3 sequence is 14 residues long. CDR1 SGHRS and CDR2 YFSETQ come from the germline V gene. V was cut by 3 bases and J by 6 bases, with 15 bases left in between.

The CDR3 nucleotides are TGTGCCAGCAGTCAAGGCAGGGCATGGGAGACCCAGTACTTC. Translated: CASSQGRAWETQYF. The chain recombines TRBV7-9 with TRBJ2-5; possible D gene TRBD1, 5 bases. CDR1 is SEHNR and CDR2 is FQNEAQ in the germline V gene (reference sequence). The CDR3 runs 14 residues. V gave up 6 bases and J gave up 5 bases, with 16 bases separating them. The variable domain in full, completed from reference TRBV7-9 and TRBJ2-5, reads DTGVSQNPRHKITKRGQNVTFRCDPISEHNRLYWYRQTLGQGPEFLTYFQNEAQLEKSRLLSDRFSAERPKGSFSTLEIQRTEQGDSAMYLCASSQGRAWETQYFGPGTRLLVL.

V usage is TRBV27 and J usage is TRBJ1-1; a weak D match, TRBD1 (6 bases). V was shortened by 5 bases and J by 0 bases, with 13 bases between the two germline ends. CDR3 length: 15 residues. The germline V gene encodes CDR1 MNHEY and CDR2 SMNVEV (reference sequence). The DNA for the CDR3 is TGTGCCAGCAGTCCCGGACAGTTTATGAACACTGAAGCTTTCTTT. Amino acid sequence: CASSPGQFMNTEAFF.

The gene calls are TRBV18 and TRBJ1-5, with D possibly TRBD1 on 6 matching bases. V lost 5 bases, J lost 2 bases, and 13 bases lay in between. There are 15 residues in the CDR3. Germline CDR1 reads KGHSH; CDR2 reads LQKENI. The chain's CDR3 is CASSYATGRNQPQHF. CDR3 nucleotide sequence: TGTGCCAGCTCATATGCGACAGGCCGCAATCAGCCCCAGCATTTT.

The chain links TRBV4-1 to TRBJ2-7, with 8 positions matching TRBD1. The length of the CDR3 is 17 residues. Trimming took 0 bases from V and 4 from J; bases not matched to a gene: 11. Germline loops: CDR1 MGHRA, CDR2 YSYEKL. The CDR3 region has the DNA TGCGCCAGCAGCCAAGAACCCGACGACAGGGGAAGTTACGAGCAGTACTTC. Translating it yields CASSQEPDDRGSYEQYF.

This clone was seen only once. This chain links TRBV6-5 with TRBJ1-2, with TRBD1 matching 7 bases. In germline, CDR1 is MNHEY, CDR2 SVGAGI. The CDR3 runs 13 residues. V dropped 6 bases and J dropped 2; count of bases not matched to a gene: 3. CDR3 loop: CASRQQGNYGYTF. In nucleotides, the CDR3 is TGTGCCAGCAGGCAACAGGGGAACTATGGCTACACCTTC.

The rearrangement uses TRBV19 and TRBJ1-3, with no clear D. Trimming pared 3 bases from V and 4 bases from J, leaving 10 bases between. Germline CDR1 reads LNHDA; CDR2 reads SQIVND (reference sequence). This CDR3 has 14 residues. CDR3 sequence reads: CASSISSGGNTIYF. The CDR3 DNA reads TGTGCCAGTAGTATTTCGTCGGGAGGAAACACCATATATTTT.

This clone occurred once. This chain connects TRBV4-1 to TRBJ2-1, with TRBD1 as a possible D gene (6 bases). V was shortened by 3 bases and J by 5 bases, with 17 bases between the two germline ends. Germline V lookup: CDR1 MGHRA, CDR2 YSYEKL. The CDR3 sequence is 16 residues long. CDR3 residues: CASSHTGTSPNNEQFF. As DNA, the CDR3 is TGCGCCAGCAGCCATACCGGGACATCGCCGAACAATGAGCAGTTCTTC.

This chain connects TRBV2 to TRBJ1-3, with D uncertain. The CDR3 spans 15 residues. V gave up 4 bases and J gave up 5 bases, with 15 bases separating them. Germline CDR1 reads SNHLY; CDR2 reads FYNNEI. CDR3 DNA sequence: TGTGCCAGCAGTGGTAGTGGGAGGCCTCGAAACACCATATATTTT. Protein product: CASSGSGRPRNTIYF.

The rearrangement joins TRBV29-1 to TRBJ1-2, with D possibly TRBD1 on 6 matching bases. The germline V gene has CDR1 SQVTM and CDR2 ANQGSEA. Trimming removed 4 bases at V and 8 bases at J, with 17 bases between. This CDR3 comprises 13 residues. As DNA, the CDR3 is TGCAGCGTTGGAGGGAGGGGGTCTAAGGGCTACACCTTC. Protein product: CSVGGRGSKGYTF.

V and J are TRBV28 and TRBJ2-7; D is perhaps TRBD2 (6 bases). The CDR3 spans 14 residues. CDR1 and CDR2 (germline): MDHEN, SYDVKM. V dropped 2 bases and J dropped 5 bases, with 13 bases sitting between them. The CDR3 nucleotides are TGTGCCAGCAGTTTAGTCCGGGGAGGCCACGAGCAGTACTTC. Protein sequence: CASSLVRGGHEQYF.

The chain recombines TRBV11-2 with TRBJ1-6, with 10 bases identical to TRBD1. The CDR3 totals 15 residues. Germline values: CDR1 SGHAT, CDR2 FQNNGV. J lost 7 bases, V lost 5 bases, and 5 bases had no gene match. The DNA of the CDR3 is TGTGCCAGCAGCCACCGACAGGGGGCAAATTCACCCCTCCACTTT. It yields the protein CASSHRQGANSPLHF. The variable domain in full, with the rest retrieved from reference TRBV11-2 and TRBJ1-6, is EAGVAQSPRYKIIEKRQSVAFWCNPISGHATLYWYQQILGQGPKLLIQFQNNGVVDDSQLPKDRFSAERLKGVDSTLKIQPAKLEDSAVYLCASSHRQGANSPLHFGNGTRLTVT.

The chain recombines TRBV27 with TRBJ2-2, with 9 bases aligning to TRBD2. The germline V gene encodes CDR1 MNHEY and CDR2 SMNVEV (reference sequence). Germline trimming cut 6 bases from V and 4 bases from J; bases unmatched to any gene: 0. This CDR3 is built from 13 residues. In DNA, the CDR3 is TGTGCCAGCAGGGGACTAGCCACCGGGGAGCTGTTTTTT. Its protein is CASRGLATGELFF.

V and J are TRBV7-9 and TRBJ2-1; TRBD2 aligns across 13 bases. The V and J ends lost 2 bases and 3 bases, in that order; junction bases with no gene match: 10. Germline CDR1 and CDR2: SEHNR and FQNEAQ (reference sequence). The CDR3 totals 19 residues. The CDR3 protein is CASSLTTSGRADFYNEQFF. The CDR3 DNA reads TGTGCCAGCAGCTTAACAACTAGCGGGAGGGCCGATTTCTACAATGAGCAGTTCTTC.

J is TRBJ1-2 and V is TRBV6-1, with D perhaps TRBD1 (5 bases). Trimming cost V 3 bases and J 7 bases, with 15 bases left between them. The CDR3 runs to 14 residues. Germline loops: CDR1 MNHNS, CDR2 SASEGT. The CDR3 nucleotides are TGTGCCAGCAGTGATAGCGTGCGGGGCTCTGGCTACACCTTC. Its translation is CASSDSVRGSGYTF.

The genes are TRBV12-5 and TRBJ1-5; D remains unclear. Germline V lookup: CDR1 LGHNT, CDR2 FRNRAP. V shed 4 bases and J shed 3 bases, with 7 bases lying between them. This CDR3 contains 13 residues. CDR3 coding DNA: TGTGCTAGTGGTTCCGGGGACAATCAGCCCCAGCATTTT. Translated, it gives CASGSGDNQPQHF.

This clone was detected a few times. The V call is TRBV5-1, the J call TRBJ1-2; the D gene is possibly TRBD1 (5 bases). Germline CDR1 and CDR2: SGHRS and YFSETQ. This CDR3 is 13 amino acids long. V was cut by 2 bases and J by 3 bases, with 8 bases left in between. CDR3 sequence: CASSLQGDYGYTF. CDR3 sequence (DNA): TGCGCCAGCAGCTTACAAGGGGACTATGGCTACACCTTC.

The gene calls are TRBV5-6 and TRBJ1-1; D is possibly TRBD1 (5 bases). Germline values: CDR1 SGHDT, CDR2 YYEEEE. V was clipped by 2 bases and J by 1 base, with 9 bases between them. This CDR3 has 14 amino acids. The CDR3 sequence: CASSFPGGNTEAFF. In DNA form, the CDR3 reads TGTGCCAGCAGCTTTCCCGGGGGGAACACTGAAGCTTTCTTT.

The rearrangement uses TRBV7-2 and TRBJ2-7; 14 bases are a match to TRBD2. Germline loops: CDR1 SGHTA, CDR2 FQGNSA. J gave up 2 bases and V 3 bases, and 0 bases lay outside the gene matches. CDR3 length equals 15 residues. CDR3 loop: CASSLTSGGAYEQYF. The CDR3 region has the DNA TGTGCCAGCAGCTTGACTAGCGGGGGGGCCTACGAGCAGTACTTC.

This rearrangement joins TRBV7-9 to TRBJ2-7, with D maybe TRBD2 (6 bases). Germline V gene lookup returns CDR1 SEHNR and CDR2 FQNEAQ (reference sequence). The CDR3 is 16 residues long. Between the trimmed V and J ends, which lost 3 bases and 2 bases, there was a span of 17 bases. The CDR3 protein is CASSLGGSADTYEQYF. The DNA for the CDR3 is TGTGCCAGCAGCTTGGGGGGTTCGGCAGATACCTACGAGCAGTACTTC.

This clone was detected a few times. The J gene is TRBJ2-5, the V gene TRBV2, with no clear D. Germline assignment: CDR1 SNHLY and CDR2 FYNNEI. V was cut by 2 bases and J by 2 bases, with 3 bases left in between. This CDR3 comprises 12 residues. This CDR3 is CASSELQETQYF. The CDR3, as DNA: TGTGCCAGCAGTGAACTTCAAGAGACCCAGTACTTC.

This chain joins TRBV27 and TRBJ2-7, with 9 bases aligning to TRBD2. The CDR3 consists of 17 residues. Germline V gives CDR1 MNHEY, CDR2 SMNVEV (reference sequence). V lost 6 bases to trimming and J lost 4 bases; unmatched junction nucleotides: 16. The CDR3 reads CASSLTPTSGASYEQYF. In DNA, the CDR3 is TGTGCCAGCAGCCTAACCCCGACTAGCGGAGCTTCTTACGAGCAGTACTTC.

This clone was counted once. The rearrangement links TRBV5-6 to TRBJ2-7; TRBD2 matches 12 bases. CDR3 length equals 15 residues. Looked up from germline, CDR1 is SGHDT and CDR2 is YYEEEE. V lost 3 bases and J lost 2; bases outside the gene matches: 3. This chain's CDR3 is CASSWTSGKTYEQYF. For the CDR3, the DNA is TGTGCCAGCAGCTGGACTAGCGGGAAGACCTACGAGCAGTACTTC.

The genes are TRBV4-1 and TRBJ2-2; D is possibly TRBD2 (5 bases). In germline, CDR1 is MGHRA, CDR2 YSYEKL. The CDR3 consists of 18 residues. V was pared by 0 bases and J by 6 bases, with 20 bases between. DNA of the CDR3: TGCGCCAGCAGCCAAGATAGCGCGACCCTAGGTATTGCCGGGGAGCTGTTTTTT. Encoded protein: CASSQDSATLGIAGELFF.

The CDR3 sequence is CASSLDQARRAETQYF. Written as DNA, the CDR3 is TGTGCCAGCAGCTTAGATCAGGCTAGGCGGGCGGAGACCCAGTACTTC. The chain couples TRBV7-2 to TRBJ2-5; D might be TRBD2 (5 bases). The germline gives CDR1 SGHTA, CDR2 FQGNSA. This CDR3 contains 16 residues. The germline V and J ends were trimmed by 1 base and 5 bases, with 17 bases remaining between them.

The J gene is TRBJ1-2, the V gene TRBV6-1; D is possibly TRBD1 (6 bases). Germline V lookup: CDR1 MNHNS, CDR2 SASEGT. V dropped 0 bases and J dropped 8 bases, with 10 bases sitting between them. This CDR3 is 13 amino acids long. CDR3 bases: TGTGCCAGCAGTGAAGCAGAGGGGGTAGGCTACACCTTC. This gives the protein CASSEAEGVGYTF.

Only one count was recorded for this clone. The V and J genes are TRBV9 and TRBJ1-1, with a tentative D call TRBD1 (5 bases). Trimming took off 0 bases at V and 2 bases at J, with 8 bases between the two ends. The CDR3 covers 14 residues. The germline V gene has CDR1 SGDLS and CDR2 YYNGEE. DNA of the CDR3: TGTGCCAGCAGCGTAGGGACACCCAACACTGAAGCTTTCTTT. Translated, it gives CASSVGTPNTEAFF.

The rearrangement uses TRBV5-1 and TRBJ2-7; the D is unclear. The length of the CDR3 is 11 residues. Trimming shortened V by 1 base and J by 6 bases, and 5 bases separated the two germline ends. Germline assignment: CDR1 SGHRS and CDR2 YFSETQ. The CDR3 DNA follows: TGCGCCAGCAGCTTGAGAGGCGAGCAGTACTTC. Protein sequence: CASSLRGEQYF.

The chain carries TRBV2 and TRBJ2-5; the match to TRBD2 covers 8 bases. Per the germline V gene, CDR1 is SNHLY and CDR2 is FYNNEI. This CDR3 has 14 residues. The trim removed 7 bases at V and 2 bases at J, leaving 6 bases unmatched. The DNA of the CDR3 is TGTGCCAGCAAGACCTTAGCGGGGCAAGAGACCCAGTACTTC. This translates into CASKTLAGQETQYF.

In this sample, this clone turned up once. The V and J genes are TRBV5-6 and TRBJ2-5; the match to TRBD1 covers 9 bases. The J call may not be correct, given that the DNA end is closer to TRBJ2-7. The CDR3 loop spans 16 amino acids. CDR1 and CDR2 (germline): SGHDT, YYEEEE. The CDR3 DNA follows: TGTGCCAGCAGCCACGGGGACAGGGACGGATCCTACGAGCAGTACTTC. Amino acids: CASSHGDRDGSYEQYF.